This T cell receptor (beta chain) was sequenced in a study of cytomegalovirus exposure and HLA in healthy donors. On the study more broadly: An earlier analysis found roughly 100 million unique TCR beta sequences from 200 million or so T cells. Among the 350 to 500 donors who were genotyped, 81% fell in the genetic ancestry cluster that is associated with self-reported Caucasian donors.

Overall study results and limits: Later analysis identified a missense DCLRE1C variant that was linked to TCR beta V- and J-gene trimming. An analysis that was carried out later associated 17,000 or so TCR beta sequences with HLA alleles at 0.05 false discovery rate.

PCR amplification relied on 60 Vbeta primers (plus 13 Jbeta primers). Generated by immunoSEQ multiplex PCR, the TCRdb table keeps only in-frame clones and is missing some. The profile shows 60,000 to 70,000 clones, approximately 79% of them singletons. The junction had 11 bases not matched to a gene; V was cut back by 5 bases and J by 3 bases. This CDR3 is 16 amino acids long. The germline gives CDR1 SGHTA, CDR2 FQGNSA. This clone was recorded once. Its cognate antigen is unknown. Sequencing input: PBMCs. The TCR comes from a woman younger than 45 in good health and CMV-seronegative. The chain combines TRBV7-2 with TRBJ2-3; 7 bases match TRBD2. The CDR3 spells CASSPWAGEGTDTQYF. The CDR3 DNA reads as TGTGCCAGCAGCCCCTGGGCGGGAGAGGGGACAGATACGCAGTATTTT.